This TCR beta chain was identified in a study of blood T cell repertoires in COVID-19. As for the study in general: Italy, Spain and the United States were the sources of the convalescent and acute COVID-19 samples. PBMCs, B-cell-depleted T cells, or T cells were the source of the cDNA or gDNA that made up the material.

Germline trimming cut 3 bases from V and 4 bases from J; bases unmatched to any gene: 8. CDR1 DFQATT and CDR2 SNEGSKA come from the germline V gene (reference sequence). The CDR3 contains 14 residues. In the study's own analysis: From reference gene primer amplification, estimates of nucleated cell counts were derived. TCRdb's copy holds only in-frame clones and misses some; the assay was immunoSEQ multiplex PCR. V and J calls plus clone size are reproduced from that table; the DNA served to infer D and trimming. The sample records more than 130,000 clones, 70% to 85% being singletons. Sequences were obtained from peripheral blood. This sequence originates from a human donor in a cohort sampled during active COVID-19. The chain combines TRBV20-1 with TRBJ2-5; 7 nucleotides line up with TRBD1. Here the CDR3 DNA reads TGCAGTGCTAGTCTTCCAGGGGGACGAGAGACCCAGTACTTC. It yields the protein CSASLPGGRETQYF.